The 15 T cell receptor beta chains below come from one sample, sequenced in a study of CD8+ T cells in alopecia areata. cDNA serving as the sequencing template came from extracted, reverse transcribed RNA. The assay was immunoSEQ multiplex PCR, and TCRdb's table has in-frame clones only and misses some. The repertoire has around 100,000 clones, approximately 60% of them found once; the top ten carry 8.8%. Sequencing input: CD4+ T cells sorted from blood. The receptors derive from a human donor in good health.

This clone has just a few counts. Here the CDR3 reads CASSPRTGQETQYF. The CDR3 bases are TGTGCCAGCAGCCCGCGGACGGGGCAAGAGACCCAGTACTTC. This sequence joins TRBV14 and TRBJ2-5; the D gene is possibly TRBD2 (5 bases). V dropped 4 bases and J dropped 2 bases, with 11 bases sitting between them. The CDR3 is made up of 14 amino acids. Germline CDR1 reads SGHDN; CDR2 reads FVKESK.

The chain carries TRBV5-1 and TRBJ2-7; tentatively, D is TRBD1 (5 bases). There are 16 residues in the CDR3. Deletions cut 2 bases from V and 1 base from J, with 16 bases between. Per the germline V gene, CDR1 is SGHRS and CDR2 is YFSETQ. The CDR3 reads CASSFGPRTLSYEQYF. The CDR3 bases are TGCGCCAGCAGCTTTGGACCCCGGACACTGTCCTACGAGCAGTACTTC.

The chain carries TRBV28 and TRBJ1-5; no clear D gene. With 3 bases removed from V and 1 base from J, the gap between germline ends came to 10 bases. The V gene's germline CDR1 is MDHEN and CDR2 SYDVKM. This CDR3 has 15 residues. The chain's CDR3 is CASSFAGASNQPQHF. CDR3 bases: TGTGCCAGCAGTTTTGCGGGCGCAAGCAATCAGCCCCAGCATTTT.

V gene TRBV6-5 combines with J gene TRBJ1-5, with D unclear. This CDR3 has 13 amino acids. Per germline, CDR1 MNHEY and CDR2 SVGAGI. With 5 bases removed from V and 4 bases from J, the gap between germline ends came to 9 bases. CDR3 amino acids: CASSGQQNQPQHF. The CDR3, as DNA: TGTGCCAGCAGTGGGCAGCAAAATCAGCCCCAGCATTTT.

The J gene is TRBJ1-1, the V gene TRBV29-1; 9 bases match TRBD1. The CDR3 consists of 14 residues. V gave up 7 bases and J gave up 1 base; unmatched junction bases: 7. CDR1 and CDR2 from the germline V gene are SQVTM and ANQGSEA. CDR3 nucleotides: TGCAGCGCCGCGGACAGGGGCCGGAACACTGAAGCTTTCTTT. Its translation is CSAADRGRNTEAFF.

This clone turned up a few times. This sequence joins TRBV2 and TRBJ2-3; possibly TRBD1 for D (5 bases). V lost 7 bases and J 0 bases, leaving 14 bases between the germline ends. This CDR3 region has 15 residues. CDR1 and CDR2 (germline): SNHLY, FYNNEI. CDR3 sequence: CASTADTASTDTQYF. CDR3 nucleotides: TGTGCCAGCACTGCGGACACAGCTAGCACAGATACGCAGTATTTT.

The J gene is TRBJ1-5, the V gene TRBV7-9; D is possibly TRBD1 (6 bases). The germline V gene encodes CDR1 SEHNR and CDR2 FQNEAQ (reference sequence). The CDR3 runs to 14 residues. The germline V and J ends were trimmed by 8 bases and 7 bases, with 18 bases remaining between them. The CDR3 here is CASGGPNRDQPQHF. Written as DNA, the CDR3 is TGTGCCAGCGGGGGGCCTAACAGGGACCAGCCCCAGCATTTT.

In its sample, this clone was seen a few times. The V gene is TRBV18, the J gene TRBJ1-1; D is perhaps TRBD1 (5 bases). Trimming left V 3 bases short and J 4 bases short, with 9 bases between. Germline values: CDR1 KGHSH, CDR2 LQKENI. The CDR3 spans 13 residues. The CDR3 DNA reads TGTGCCAGCTCACCGCGGGGGGGCACTGAAGCTTTCTTT. Translated: CASSPRGGTEAFF.

The chain employs TRBV19 and TRBJ1-5; 7 positions agree with TRBD1. Germline V gene data show CDR1 as LNHDA and CDR2 as SQIVND (reference sequence). This CDR3 is built from 13 residues. V trimming: 5 bases; J trimming: 6 bases; junction bases outside the gene matches: 4. CDR3 sequence: CASSPGGPQPQHF. The CDR3 DNA sequence: TGTGCCAGTAGTCCAGGGGGGCCTCAGCCCCAGCATTTT.

This clone is a singleton in its sample. The chain carries TRBV29-1 and TRBJ1-1, with unresolved D. Germline CDR1 SQVTM, CDR2 ANQGSEA. Trimming pared 7 bases from V and 1 base from J, leaving 16 bases between. The CDR3 is 14 amino acids. This CDR3 reads CSGSSRKANTEAFF. The CDR3 DNA follows: TGCAGCGGATCATCGAGGAAGGCGAACACTGAAGCTTTCTTT.

The chain links TRBV7-9 to TRBJ1-2; a possible D gene is TRBD1 (6 bases). Germline CDR1 SEHNR, CDR2 FQNEAQ (reference sequence). Trimming left V 4 bases short and J 4 bases short, with 16 bases between. This CDR3 spans 15 amino acids. The CDR3: CASSSRNTGSYGYTF. In DNA, the CDR3 is TGTGCCAGCAGCTCGAGAAATACAGGGTCCTATGGCTACACCTTC.

The rearrangement uses TRBV9 and TRBJ2-3; D is ambiguous. CDR3 length: 17 amino acids. Germline CDR1 and CDR2: SGDLS and YYNGEE. V dropped 4 bases and J dropped 6 bases, with 24 bases sitting between them. The CDR3 sequence is CASSSRASTPLRDTQYF. The CDR3 bases are TGTGCCAGCAGCTCCCGAGCGTCGACACCCTTGCGGGATACGCAGTATTTT.

V and J are TRBV7-6 and TRBJ2-5, with D perhaps assigned TRBD1 or TRBD2 (5 bases each). The CDR3 extends over 15 amino acids. Trimming left V 1 base short and J 4 bases short, with 13 bases between. Germline CDR1 reads SGHVS; CDR2 reads FNYEAQ. CDR3 bases: TGTGCCAGCAGCTTAGGGGGGAGTGGGGGAGAGACCCAGTACTTC. It codes for CASSLGGSGGETQYF.

This clone has more than one count but fewer than ten. V is TRBV20-1 and J is TRBJ2-1; no definite D call. This CDR3 is 11 amino acids long. Germline loops: CDR1 DFQATT, CDR2 SNEGSKA (reference sequence). Trimming pared 2 bases from V and 4 bases from J, leaving 3 bases between. Here the CDR3 reads CSARNYNEQFF. In DNA form, the CDR3 reads TGCAGTGCTAGAAATTACAATGAGCAGTTCTTC.

The chain carries TRBV7-8 and TRBJ2-7; tentatively, D is TRBD1 (6 bases). Germline-derived CDR1 and CDR2 are SGHVS and FQNEAQ. V was cut by 6 bases and J by 5 bases, with 11 bases left in between. This CDR3 is built from 12 residues. The CDR3 DNA reads as TGTGCCAGCAGATCAAGGGGGAACGAGCAGTACTTC. It specifies CASRSRGNEQYF.